This T cell receptor (beta chain) was found in a study of T cells in Graves' hyperthyroidism and ophthalmopathy. Study-level results: Peripheral blood also featured most of the thyroid clonotypes expanded above 0.001.

Graves' hyperthyroidism showing no ophthalmopathy progression within 18 months was considered stable. The study based diagnoses on clinical symptoms, serum thyroxine and TRAb, thyroid ultrasound and orbital computed tomography. Authors of the study amplified TCR beta CDR3 regions from RNA transcripts. The TCR CDR3 was amplified in a first-round RT-PCR using the HTBI primer set. TCRdb analysed the multiplex PCR reads with MiXCR anew, one entry per CDR3 protein. The repertoire consists of around 580,000 distinct CDR3 sequences, with 40% to 55% occurring once and the leading ten covering about 8.3%. A word on this clonotype: Its antigen remains unidentified.

This CDR3 has 13 amino acids. The germline V gene encodes CDR1 DFQATT and CDR2 SNEGSKA (reference sequence). Trimming took 8 bases from V and 2 from J; bases not matched to a gene: 9. The sequence was collected from a young woman with Graves' hyperthyroidism. The sequenced sample was peripheral blood or thyroid tissue (not recorded which). The genes are TRBV20-1 and TRBJ2-7, with TRBD2 matching over 7 bases. CDR3 nucleotide sequence: TGCAGTTACGGGGCGGGAGCTACCTACGAGCAGTACTTC. Its protein is CSYGAGATYEQYF.